One and the same sample provided the 5 T cell receptor beta chains below, sequenced in a study of identifying expanded T cells in peripheral blood. Sequencing used immunoSEQ multiplex PCR; TCRdb keeps in-frame clones, though not all of them. Of about 81,000 clones listed, around 84% are singletons. The sample was blood. The source is a person between 18 and 75 years old in good health.

The chain couples TRBV19 to TRBJ1-5, with D possibly TRBD1 on 6 matching bases. Germline lookup yields CDR1 LNHDA and CDR2 SQIVND (reference sequence). The V gene lost 4 bases and the J gene lost 1 base, with 11 bases spanning the gap. This CDR3 contains 15 residues. The CDR3 region is CASSRIQGSNQPQHF. DNA for the CDR3: TGTGCCAGTAGTAGAATACAGGGAAGCAATCAGCCCCAGCATTTT.

This clone was detected a few times. CDR3 region: CAWGLAGGGIGTDTQYF. The CDR3 DNA follows: TGTGCCTGGGGCCTAGCGGGAGGGGGGATTGGGACAGATACGCAGTATTTT. This rearrangement joins TRBV30 to TRBJ2-3, with 12 positions matching TRBD2. CDR3 size: 17 residues. Germline V CDR1 and CDR2: GTSNPN, SVGIG (reference sequence). V dropped 5 bases and J dropped 3; count of bases not matched to a gene: 12.

The sample holds one count of this clone. This chain connects TRBV11-2 to TRBJ1-5, with a possible D match to TRBD1 (5 bases). This CDR3 has 14 amino acids. Germline values: CDR1 SGHAT, CDR2 FQNNGV. Trimming cost V 3 bases and J 3 bases, with 9 bases left between them. The CDR3 DNA follows: TGTGCCAGCAGCTTGGCAGGGATCAATCAGCCCCAGCATTTT. Protein sequence: CASSLAGINQPQHF.

In regard to this clone: Other nucleotide sequences in the sample specify the same CDR3. This chain joins TRBV4-3 and TRBJ2-7, with no clear D. The V end lost 0 bases, the J end lost 1 base, and 7 bases lay between the germline ends. The germline V gene encodes CDR1 LGHNA and CDR2 YSLEER. CDR3 length: 14 amino acids. The CDR3, as DNA: TGCGCCAGCAGCCAAGATTCCGGTTCCTACGAGCAGTACTTC. This gives the protein CASSQDSGSYEQYF.

The chain uses TRBV19 and TRBJ2-5; TRBD2 matches at 12 bases. V lost 5 bases, J lost 1 base, and 11 bases stayed unmatched. Germline V gene sequence: CDR1 LNHDA, CDR2 SQIVND (reference sequence). This CDR3 is 18 amino acids long. The CDR3 loop is CASSLSLAGGMFQETQYF. CDR3 sequence (DNA): TGTGCCAGTAGTCTCAGTCTAGCGGGAGGGATGTTCCAAGAGACCCAGTACTTC.